The 5 T cell receptor beta chains in this list originate from one sample, sequenced in a study of blood T cells in healthy people across ages. A second PCR, run for about 6 to 11 cycles, used a sample-barcoded 5' primer plus a J-beta primer mix. TCRdb used MiXCR to reprocess the 5' RACE reads, holding one entry per CDR3 protein. The data hold about 770,000 distinct CDR3 sequences, with 40% to 50% observed a single time. Material for sequencing was blood. Receptors originate from a man in his sixties in good health.

DNA for the CDR3: TGTGCCAGCAGCTTACGGTTAGCGGGGGGGACAAAGACAGATACGCAGTATTTT. Its protein is CASSLRLAGGTKTDTQYF. The chain has TRBV7-2 and TRBJ2-3; 11 nucleotides match TRBD2. V trimming: 2 bases; J trimming: 3 bases; junction bases outside the gene matches: 10. Germline CDR1 reads SGHTA; CDR2 reads FQGNSA. This CDR3 spans 18 amino acids.

CDR3 region: CASSPGGRRLEQYF. As DNA, the CDR3 is TGTGCCAGCTCACCAGGGGGCAGGCGATTGGAGCAGTACTTC. The genes are TRBV18 and TRBJ2-7, with a weak D call TRBD1 (6 bases). From germline, CDR1 is KGHSH and CDR2 LQKENI. The CDR3 length is 14 residues. With 2 bases removed from V and 7 bases from J, the gap between germline ends came to 15 bases.

This clonotype was seen only a few times. This chain links TRBV7-2 with TRBJ2-1; 12 nucleotides line up with TRBD2. Losses at the gene ends were 3 bases for V and 6 bases for J; bases not matched to a gene: 3. The germline V gene encodes CDR1 SGHTA and CDR2 FQGNSA. This CDR3 has 15 residues. CDR3: CASSFPSGGANEQFF. In DNA form, the CDR3 reads TGTGCCAGCAGCTTTCCTAGCGGGGGGGCCAATGAGCAGTTCTTC.

This clonotype was seen more than once but under ten times. This chain connects TRBV7-6 to TRBJ2-5; D perhaps matches TRBD2 (6 bases). V was cut by 4 bases and J by 1 base, with 13 bases left in between. The CDR3 has 15 amino acids. Germline loops: CDR1 SGHVS, CDR2 FNYEAQ. This chain's CDR3 is CASSWGLAVQETQYF. The CDR3 region has the DNA TGTGCCAGCAGCTGGGGGTTAGCGGTCCAAGAGACCCAGTACTTC.

The V call is TRBV6-5, the J call TRBJ1-6, with D hard to call. Looked up from germline, CDR1 is MNHEY and CDR2 is SVGAGI. The CDR3 is 15 amino acids. In DNA form, the CDR3 reads TGTGCTATAAAAAGGTCCGACGGCTCCAATTCACCCCTCCACTTT. It yields the protein CAIKRSDGSNSPLHF.